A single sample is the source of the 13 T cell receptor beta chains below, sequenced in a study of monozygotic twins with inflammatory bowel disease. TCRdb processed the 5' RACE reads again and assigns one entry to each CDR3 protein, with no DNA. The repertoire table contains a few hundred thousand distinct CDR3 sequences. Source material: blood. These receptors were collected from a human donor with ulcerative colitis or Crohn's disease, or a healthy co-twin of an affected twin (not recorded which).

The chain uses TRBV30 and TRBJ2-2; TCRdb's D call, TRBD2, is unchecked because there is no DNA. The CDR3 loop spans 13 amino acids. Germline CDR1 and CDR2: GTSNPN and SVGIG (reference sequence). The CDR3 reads CAWSVGLAGELFF. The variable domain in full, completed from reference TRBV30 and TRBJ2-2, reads SQTIHQWPATLVQPVGSPLSLECTVEGTSNPNLYWYRQAAGRGLQLLFYSVGIGQISSEVPQNLSASRPQDRQFILSSKKLLLSDSGFYLCAWSVGLAGELFFGEGSRLTVL.

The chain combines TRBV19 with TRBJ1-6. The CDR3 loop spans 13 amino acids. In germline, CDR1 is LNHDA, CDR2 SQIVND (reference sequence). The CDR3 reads CAGSTEAGSPLHF.

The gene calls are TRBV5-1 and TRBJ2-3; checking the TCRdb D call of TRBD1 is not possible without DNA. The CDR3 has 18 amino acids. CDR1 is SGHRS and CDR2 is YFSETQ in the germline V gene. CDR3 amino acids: CASSFLSGTGFGTDTQYF.

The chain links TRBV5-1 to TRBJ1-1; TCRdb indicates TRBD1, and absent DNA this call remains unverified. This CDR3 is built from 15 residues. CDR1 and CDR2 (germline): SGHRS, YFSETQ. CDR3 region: CASSLDPGRDTEAFF.

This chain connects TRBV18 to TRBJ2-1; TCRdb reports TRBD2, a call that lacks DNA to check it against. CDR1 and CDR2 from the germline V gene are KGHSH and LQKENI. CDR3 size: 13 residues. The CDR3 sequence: CASSPRGGDEQFF.

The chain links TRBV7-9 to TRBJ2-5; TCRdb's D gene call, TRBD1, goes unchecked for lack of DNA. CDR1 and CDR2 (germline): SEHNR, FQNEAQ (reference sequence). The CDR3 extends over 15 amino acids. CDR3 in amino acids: CASSNPGQGQETQYF. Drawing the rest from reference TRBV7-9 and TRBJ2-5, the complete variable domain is DTGVSQNPRHKITKRGQNVTFRCDPISEHNRLYWYRQTLGQGPEFLTYFQNEAQLEKSRLLSDRFSAERPKGSFSTLEIQRTEQGDSAMYLCASSNPGQGQETQYFGPGTRLLVL.

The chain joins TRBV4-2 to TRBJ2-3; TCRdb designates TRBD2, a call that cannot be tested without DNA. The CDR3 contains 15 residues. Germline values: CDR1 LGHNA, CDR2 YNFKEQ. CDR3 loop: CASSSSGGERDTQYF.

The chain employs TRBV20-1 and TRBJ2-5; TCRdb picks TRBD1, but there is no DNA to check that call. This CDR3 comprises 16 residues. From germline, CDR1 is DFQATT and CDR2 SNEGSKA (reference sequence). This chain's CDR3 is CSARDQGGPREETQYF.

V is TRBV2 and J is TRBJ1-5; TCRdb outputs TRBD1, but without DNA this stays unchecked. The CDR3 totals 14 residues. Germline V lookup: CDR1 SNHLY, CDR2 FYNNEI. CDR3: CASRTGLSNQPQHF.

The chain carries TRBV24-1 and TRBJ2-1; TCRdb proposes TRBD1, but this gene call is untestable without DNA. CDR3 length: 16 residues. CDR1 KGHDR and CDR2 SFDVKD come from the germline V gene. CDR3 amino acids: CATSDWTGTGHNEQFF.

CDR3: CATGQGYEQYF. This chain joins TRBV24-1 and TRBJ2-7; absent DNA, TCRdb's TRBD1 call cannot be checked. CDR1 is KGHDR, CDR2 SFDVKD, per germline. The CDR3 runs 11 residues.

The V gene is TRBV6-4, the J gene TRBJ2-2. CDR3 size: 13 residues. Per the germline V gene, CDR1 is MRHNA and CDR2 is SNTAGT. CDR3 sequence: CASSDYHTEELFF.

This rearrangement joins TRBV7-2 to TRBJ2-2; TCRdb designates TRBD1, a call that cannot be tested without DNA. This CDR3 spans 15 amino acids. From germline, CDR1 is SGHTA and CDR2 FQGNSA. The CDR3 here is CASSPRDWDTGELFF. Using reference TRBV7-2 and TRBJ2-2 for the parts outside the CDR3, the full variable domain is GAGVSQSPSNKVTEKGKDVELRCDPISGHTALYWYRQSLGQGLEFLIYFQGNSAPDKSGLPSDRFSAERTGGSVSTLTIQRTQQEDSAVYLCASSPRDWDTGELFFGEGSRLTVL.